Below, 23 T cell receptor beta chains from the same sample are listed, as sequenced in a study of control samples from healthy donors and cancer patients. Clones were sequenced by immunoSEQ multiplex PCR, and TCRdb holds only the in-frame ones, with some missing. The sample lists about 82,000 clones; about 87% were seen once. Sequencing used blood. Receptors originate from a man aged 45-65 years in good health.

Here the CDR3 reads CASSLVQGYGNQPQHF. CDR3 in DNA: TGTGCCAGCAGCTTAGTCCAGGGTTATGGCAATCAGCCCCAGCATTTT. The V gene is TRBV7-2, the J gene TRBJ1-5; maybe TRBD1 (5 bases). The germline CDR1 and CDR2 sequences are SGHTA and FQGNSA. Trimming shortened V by 1 base and J by 2 bases, and 12 bases separated the two germline ends. The CDR3 is made up of 16 amino acids.

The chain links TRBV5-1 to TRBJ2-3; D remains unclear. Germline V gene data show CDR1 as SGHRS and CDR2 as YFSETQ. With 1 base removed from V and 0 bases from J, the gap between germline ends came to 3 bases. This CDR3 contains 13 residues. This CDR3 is CASSLLSTDTQYF. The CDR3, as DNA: TGCGCCAGCAGCTTGTTAAGCACAGATACGCAGTATTTT.

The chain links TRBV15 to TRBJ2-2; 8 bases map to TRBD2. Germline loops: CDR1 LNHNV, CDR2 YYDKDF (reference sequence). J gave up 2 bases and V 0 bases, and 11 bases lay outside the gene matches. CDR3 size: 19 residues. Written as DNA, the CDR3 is TGTGCCACCAGCAGAGATCTGTCCATAGGACTAGCCAACACCGGGGAGCTGTTTTTT. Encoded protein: CATSRDLSIGLANTGELFF.

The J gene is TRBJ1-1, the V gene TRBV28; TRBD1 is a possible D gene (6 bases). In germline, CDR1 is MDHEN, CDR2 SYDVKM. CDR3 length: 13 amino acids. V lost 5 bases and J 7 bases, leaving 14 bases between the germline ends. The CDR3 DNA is TGTGCCAGCAGTGTCAGGGGAGGGATTGAAGCTTTCTTT. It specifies CASSVRGGIEAFF.

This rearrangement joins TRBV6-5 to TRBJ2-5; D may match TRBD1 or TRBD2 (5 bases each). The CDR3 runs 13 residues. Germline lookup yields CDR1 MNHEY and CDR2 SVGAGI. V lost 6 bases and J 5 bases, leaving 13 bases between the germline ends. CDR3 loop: CASRTGWGETQYF. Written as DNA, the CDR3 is TGTGCCAGCAGAACGGGATGGGGGGAGACCCAGTACTTC.

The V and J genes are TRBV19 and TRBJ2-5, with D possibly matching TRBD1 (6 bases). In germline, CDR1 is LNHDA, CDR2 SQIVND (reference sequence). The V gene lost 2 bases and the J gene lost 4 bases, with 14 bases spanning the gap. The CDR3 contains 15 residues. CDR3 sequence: CASSISPTGLETQYF. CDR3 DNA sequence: TGTGCCAGTAGTATATCCCCTACAGGGTTAGAGACCCAGTACTTC.

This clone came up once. CDR3 residues: CAWSQGLTNEKLFF. CDR3 DNA sequence: TGTGCCTGGAGCCAGGGCCTGACTAATGAAAAACTGTTTTTT. V is TRBV30 and J is TRBJ1-4; D may be TRBD1 (5 bases). Germline V CDR1 and CDR2: GTSNPN, SVGIG (reference sequence). Deletions cut 3 bases from V and 2 bases from J, with 10 bases between. This CDR3 spans 14 amino acids.

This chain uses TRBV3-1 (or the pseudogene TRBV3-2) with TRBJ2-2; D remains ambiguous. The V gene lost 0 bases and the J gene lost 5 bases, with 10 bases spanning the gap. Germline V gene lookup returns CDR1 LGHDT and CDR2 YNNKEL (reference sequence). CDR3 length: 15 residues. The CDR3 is CASSQDPRCTGELFF. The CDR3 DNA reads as TGTGCCAGCAGCCAAGACCCTAGATGTACCGGGGAGCTGTTTTTT.

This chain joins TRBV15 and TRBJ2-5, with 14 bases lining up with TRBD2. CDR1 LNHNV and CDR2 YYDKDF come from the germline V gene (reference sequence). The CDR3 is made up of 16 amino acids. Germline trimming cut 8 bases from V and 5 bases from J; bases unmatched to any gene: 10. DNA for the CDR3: TGTGCCACCTGCCTAGGGGGACTAGCGGGAGCGGAGACCCAGTACTTC. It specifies CATCLGGLAGAETQYF.

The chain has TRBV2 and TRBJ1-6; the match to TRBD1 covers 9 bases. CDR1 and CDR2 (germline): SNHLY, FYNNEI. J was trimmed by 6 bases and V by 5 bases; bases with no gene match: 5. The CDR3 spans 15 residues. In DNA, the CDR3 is TGTGCCAGCAGTAGTAGGACAGGGGTTAATTCACCCCTCCACTTT. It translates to CASSSRTGVNSPLHF. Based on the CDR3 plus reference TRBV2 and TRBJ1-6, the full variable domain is EPEVTQTPSHQVTQMGQEVILRCVPISNHLYFYWYRQILGQKVEFLVSFYNNEISEKSEIFDDQFSVERPDGSNFTLKIRSTKLEDSAMYFCASSSRTGVNSPLHFGNGTRLTVT.

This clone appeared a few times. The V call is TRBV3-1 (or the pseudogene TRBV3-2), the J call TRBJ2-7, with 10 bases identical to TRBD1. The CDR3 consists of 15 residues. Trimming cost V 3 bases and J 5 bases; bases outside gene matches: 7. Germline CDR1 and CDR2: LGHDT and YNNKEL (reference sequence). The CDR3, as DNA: TGTGCCAGCAGCCACTCCTTGACAGGGGGCGACGAGCAGTACTTC. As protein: CASSHSLTGGDEQYF.

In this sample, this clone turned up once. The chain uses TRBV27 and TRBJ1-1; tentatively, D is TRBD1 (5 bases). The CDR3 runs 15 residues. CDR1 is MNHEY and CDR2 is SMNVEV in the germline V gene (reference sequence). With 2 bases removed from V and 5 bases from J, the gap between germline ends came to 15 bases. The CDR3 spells CASSLRRNQGTEAFF. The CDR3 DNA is TGTGCCAGCAGTTTAAGACGGAACCAGGGAACTGAAGCTTTCTTT.

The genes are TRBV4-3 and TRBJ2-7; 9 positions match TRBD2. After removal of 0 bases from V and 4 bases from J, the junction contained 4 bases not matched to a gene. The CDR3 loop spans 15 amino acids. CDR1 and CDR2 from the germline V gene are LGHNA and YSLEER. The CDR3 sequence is CASSQDVSGGYEQYV. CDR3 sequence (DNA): TGCGCCAGCAGCCAAGATGTAAGCGGGGGGTACGAGCAGTACGTC.

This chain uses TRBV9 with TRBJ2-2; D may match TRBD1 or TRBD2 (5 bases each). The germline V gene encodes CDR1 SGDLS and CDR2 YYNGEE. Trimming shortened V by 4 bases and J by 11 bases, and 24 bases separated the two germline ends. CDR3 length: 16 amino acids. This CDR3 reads CASSPLRDPRSIELFF. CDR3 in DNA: TGTGCCAGCAGCCCTCTCCGGGACCCCCGGAGTATAGAGCTGTTTTTT.

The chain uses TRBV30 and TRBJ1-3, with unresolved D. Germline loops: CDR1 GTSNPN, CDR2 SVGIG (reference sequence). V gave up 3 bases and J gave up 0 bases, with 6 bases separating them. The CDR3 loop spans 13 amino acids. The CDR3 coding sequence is TGTGCCTGGAGCATGATCTCTGGAAACACCATATATTTT. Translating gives CAWSMISGNTIYF.

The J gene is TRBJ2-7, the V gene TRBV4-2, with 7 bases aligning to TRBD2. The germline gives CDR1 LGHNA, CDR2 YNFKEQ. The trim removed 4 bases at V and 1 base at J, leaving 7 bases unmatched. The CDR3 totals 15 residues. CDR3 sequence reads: CASSLREEGSYEQYF. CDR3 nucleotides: TGTGCCAGCAGCCTACGGGAGGAAGGGTCCTACGAGCAGTACTTC.

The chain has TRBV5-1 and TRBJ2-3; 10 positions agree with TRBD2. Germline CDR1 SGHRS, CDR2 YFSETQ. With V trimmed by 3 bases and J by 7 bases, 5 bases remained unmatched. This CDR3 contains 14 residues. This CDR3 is CASSSRTSGNTQYF. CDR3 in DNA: TGCGCCAGCAGCTCGAGGACTAGCGGAAATACGCAGTATTTT.

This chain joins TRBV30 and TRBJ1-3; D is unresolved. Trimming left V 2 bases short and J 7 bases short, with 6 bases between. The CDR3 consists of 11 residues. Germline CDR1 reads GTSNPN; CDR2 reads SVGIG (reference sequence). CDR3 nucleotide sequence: TGTGCCTGGAGTTCCGGTAACACCATATATTTT. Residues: CAWSSGNTIYF. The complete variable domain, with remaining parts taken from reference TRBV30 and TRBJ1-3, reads SQTIHQWPATLVQPVGSPLSLECTVEGTSNPNLYWYRQAAGRGLQLLFYSVGIGQISSEVPQNLSASRPQDRQFILSSKKLLLSDSGFYLCAWSSGNTIYFGEGSWLTVV.

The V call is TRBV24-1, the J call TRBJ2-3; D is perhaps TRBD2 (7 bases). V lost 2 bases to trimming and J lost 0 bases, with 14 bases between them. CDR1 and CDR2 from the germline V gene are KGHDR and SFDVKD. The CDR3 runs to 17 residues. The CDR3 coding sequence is TGTGCCACCAGTGATTCGGGAGGACAGATCAGCACAGATACGCAGTATTTT. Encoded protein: CATSDSGGQISTDTQYF.

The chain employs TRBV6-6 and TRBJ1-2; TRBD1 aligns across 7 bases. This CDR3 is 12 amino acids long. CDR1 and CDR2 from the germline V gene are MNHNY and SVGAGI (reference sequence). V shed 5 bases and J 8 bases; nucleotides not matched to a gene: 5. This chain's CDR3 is CASSRQGGGYTF. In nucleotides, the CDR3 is TGTGCCAGCAGTAGACAGGGAGGAGGCTACACCTTC.

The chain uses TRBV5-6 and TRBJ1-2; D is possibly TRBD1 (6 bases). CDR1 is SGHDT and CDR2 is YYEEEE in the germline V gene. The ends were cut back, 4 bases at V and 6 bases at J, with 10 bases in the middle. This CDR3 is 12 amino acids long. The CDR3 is CASSVGTNGYTF. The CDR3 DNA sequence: TGTGCCAGCAGCGTTGGGACAAATGGCTACACCTTC.

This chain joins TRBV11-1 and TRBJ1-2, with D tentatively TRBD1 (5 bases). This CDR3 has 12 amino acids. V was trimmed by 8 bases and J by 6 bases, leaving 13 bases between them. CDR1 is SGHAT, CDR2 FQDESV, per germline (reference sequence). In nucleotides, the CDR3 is TGTGCCAGCCGGCTGGGGGAGGATGGCTACACCTTC. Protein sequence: CASRLGEDGYTF.

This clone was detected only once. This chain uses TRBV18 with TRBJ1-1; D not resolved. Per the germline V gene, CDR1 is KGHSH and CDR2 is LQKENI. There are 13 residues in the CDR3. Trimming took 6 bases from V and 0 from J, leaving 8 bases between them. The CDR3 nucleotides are TGTGCCAGCTCTCCGCGCCTGAACACTGAAGCTTTCTTT. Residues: CASSPRLNTEAFF.